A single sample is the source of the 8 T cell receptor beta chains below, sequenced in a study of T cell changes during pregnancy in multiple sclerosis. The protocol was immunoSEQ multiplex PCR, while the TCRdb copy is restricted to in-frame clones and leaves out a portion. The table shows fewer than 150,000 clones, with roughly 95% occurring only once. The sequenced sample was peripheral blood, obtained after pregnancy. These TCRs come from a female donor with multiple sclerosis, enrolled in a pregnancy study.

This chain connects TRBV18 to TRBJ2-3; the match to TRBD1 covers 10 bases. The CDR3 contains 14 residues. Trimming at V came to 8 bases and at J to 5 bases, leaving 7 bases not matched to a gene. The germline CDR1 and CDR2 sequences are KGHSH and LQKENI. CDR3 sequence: CASHRDRGKDTQYF. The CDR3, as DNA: TGTGCCAGCCACCGGGACAGGGGAAAAGATACGCAGTATTTT.

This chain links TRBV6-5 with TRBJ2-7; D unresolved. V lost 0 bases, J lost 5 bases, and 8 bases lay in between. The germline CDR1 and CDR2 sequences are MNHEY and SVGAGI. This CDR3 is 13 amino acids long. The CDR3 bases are TGTGCCAGCAGTTACTCACTTAGCCACGAGCAGTACTTC. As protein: CASSYSLSHEQYF.

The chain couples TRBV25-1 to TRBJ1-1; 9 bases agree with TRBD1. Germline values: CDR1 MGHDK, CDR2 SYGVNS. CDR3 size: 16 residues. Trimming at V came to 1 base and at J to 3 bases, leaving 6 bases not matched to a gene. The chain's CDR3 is CASSEWGGQGDTEAFF. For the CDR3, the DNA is TGTGCCAGCAGTGAATGGGGGGGACAGGGCGACACTGAAGCTTTCTTT.

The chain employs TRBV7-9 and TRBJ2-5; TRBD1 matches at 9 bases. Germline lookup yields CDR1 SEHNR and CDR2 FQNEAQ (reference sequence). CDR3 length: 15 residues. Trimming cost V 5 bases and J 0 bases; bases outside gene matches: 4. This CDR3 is CASSETGGYQETQYF. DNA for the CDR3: TGTGCCAGCAGCGAGACAGGGGGGTACCAAGAGACCCAGTACTTC.

DNA for the CDR3: TGTGCCAGCAGTAAGGACAGACCCTACGAGCAGTACTTC. Protein product: CASSKDRPYEQYF. The gene calls are TRBV2 and TRBJ2-7, with a tentative D call TRBD1 (6 bases). The CDR3 runs 13 residues. Germline V CDR1 and CDR2: SNHLY, FYNNEI. The V end lost 5 bases, the J end lost 2 bases, and 10 bases lay between the germline ends.

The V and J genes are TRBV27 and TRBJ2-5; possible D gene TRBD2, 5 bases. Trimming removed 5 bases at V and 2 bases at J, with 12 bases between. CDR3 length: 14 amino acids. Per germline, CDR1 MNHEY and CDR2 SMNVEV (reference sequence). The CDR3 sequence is CASSPIGEQETQYF. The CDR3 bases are TGTGCCAGCAGTCCTATCGGGGAACAAGAGACCCAGTACTTC.

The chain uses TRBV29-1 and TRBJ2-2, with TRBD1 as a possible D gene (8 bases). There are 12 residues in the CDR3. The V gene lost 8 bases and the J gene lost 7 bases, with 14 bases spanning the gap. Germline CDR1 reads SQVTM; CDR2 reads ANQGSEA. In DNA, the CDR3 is TGCAGCCATACAGGGGGGGGCGGGGAGCTGTTTTTT. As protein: CSHTGGGGELFF.

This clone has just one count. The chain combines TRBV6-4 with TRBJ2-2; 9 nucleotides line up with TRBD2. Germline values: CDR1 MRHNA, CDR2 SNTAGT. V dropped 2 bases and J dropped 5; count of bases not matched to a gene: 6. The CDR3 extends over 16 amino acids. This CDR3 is CASSDEAGGPTGELFF. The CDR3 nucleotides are TGTGCCAGCAGTGACGAGGCGGGAGGGCCGACCGGGGAGCTGTTTTTT.